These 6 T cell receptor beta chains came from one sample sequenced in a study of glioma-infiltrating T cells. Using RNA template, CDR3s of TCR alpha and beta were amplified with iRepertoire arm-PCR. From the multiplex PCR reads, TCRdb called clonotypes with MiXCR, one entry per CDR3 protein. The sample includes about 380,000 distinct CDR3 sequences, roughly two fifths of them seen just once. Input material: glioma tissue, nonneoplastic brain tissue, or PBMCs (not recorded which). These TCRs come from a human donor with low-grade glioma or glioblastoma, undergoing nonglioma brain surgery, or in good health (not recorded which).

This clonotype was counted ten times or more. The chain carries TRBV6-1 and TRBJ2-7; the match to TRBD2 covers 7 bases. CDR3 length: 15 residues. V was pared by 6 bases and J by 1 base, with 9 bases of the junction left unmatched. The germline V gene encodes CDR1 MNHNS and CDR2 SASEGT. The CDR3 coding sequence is TGTGCCAGCAGCTTTAGTGTGGGAGGGTCCTACGAGCAGTACTTC. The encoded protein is CASSFSVGGSYEQYF.

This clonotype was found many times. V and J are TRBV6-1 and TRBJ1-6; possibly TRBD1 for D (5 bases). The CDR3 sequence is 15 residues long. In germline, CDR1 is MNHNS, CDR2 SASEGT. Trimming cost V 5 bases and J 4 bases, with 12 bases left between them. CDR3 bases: TGTGCCAGCAGTTCCAGGACACCATATAATTCACCCCTCCACTTT. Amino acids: CASSSRTPYNSPLHF.

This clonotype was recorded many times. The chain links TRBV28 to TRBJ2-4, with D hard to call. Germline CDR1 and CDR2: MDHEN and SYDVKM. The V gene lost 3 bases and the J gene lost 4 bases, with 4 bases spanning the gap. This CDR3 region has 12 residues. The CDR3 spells CASSLSKNIQYF. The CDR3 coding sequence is TGTGCCAGCAGTTTGTCAAAAAACATTCAGTACTTC.

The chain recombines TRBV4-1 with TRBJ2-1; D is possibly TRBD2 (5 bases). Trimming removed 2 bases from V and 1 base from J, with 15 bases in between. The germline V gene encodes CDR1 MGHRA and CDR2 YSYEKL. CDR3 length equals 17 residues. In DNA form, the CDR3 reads TGCGCCAGCAGCCAAACGGACTCCGCAGCTTCCTACAATGAGCAGTTCTTC. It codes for CASSQTDSAASYNEQFF.

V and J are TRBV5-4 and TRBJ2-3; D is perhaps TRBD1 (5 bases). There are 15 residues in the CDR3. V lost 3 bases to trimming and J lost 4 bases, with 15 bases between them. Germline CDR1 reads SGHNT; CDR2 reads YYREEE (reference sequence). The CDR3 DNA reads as TGTGCCAGCAGCTCTTTACTCTTACAGGCAGATACGCAGTATTTT. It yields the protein CASSSLLLQADTQYF.

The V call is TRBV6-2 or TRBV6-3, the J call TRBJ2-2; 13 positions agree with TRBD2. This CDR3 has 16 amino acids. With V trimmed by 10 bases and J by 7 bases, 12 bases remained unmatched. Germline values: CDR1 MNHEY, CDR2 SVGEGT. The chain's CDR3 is CAIGTSGTSDNGELFF. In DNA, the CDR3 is TGTGCCATAGGGACTAGCGGGACTTCGGACAACGGGGAGCTGTTTTTT.